This T cell receptor (beta chain) was profiled in a study of cytomegalovirus exposure and HLA in healthy donors. Note on this clone: Its matching antigen is unknown.

The assay was immunoSEQ multiplex PCR, and TCRdb's table has in-frame clones only and misses some. The sample lists 190,000 or so clones; around 80% were seen once. Study-wide results and limits: The study put some 160 TCR beta chains on its list as cytomegalovirus-associated. A later analysis found first-cohort TCR clusters tended to co-occur in the 90 to 150 validation repertoires. The classifier, whose performance was assessed in both the original and validation cohorts, reportedly diagnosed cytomegalovirus status with high specificity and sensitivity.

CDR1 SGDLS and CDR2 YYNGEE come from the germline V gene. The V end was cut by 5 bases, the J end by 5 bases, with 10 bases between. The CDR3 has 12 residues. The gene calls are TRBV9 and TRBJ2-5; no clear D gene. Sample: PBMCs. This receptor was taken from a woman aged 25 to 39 in good health and CMV-seropositive. CDR3 protein: CASSGSLETQYF. CDR3 DNA sequence: TGTGCCAGCAGTGGCTCTCTGGAGACCCAGTACTTC.